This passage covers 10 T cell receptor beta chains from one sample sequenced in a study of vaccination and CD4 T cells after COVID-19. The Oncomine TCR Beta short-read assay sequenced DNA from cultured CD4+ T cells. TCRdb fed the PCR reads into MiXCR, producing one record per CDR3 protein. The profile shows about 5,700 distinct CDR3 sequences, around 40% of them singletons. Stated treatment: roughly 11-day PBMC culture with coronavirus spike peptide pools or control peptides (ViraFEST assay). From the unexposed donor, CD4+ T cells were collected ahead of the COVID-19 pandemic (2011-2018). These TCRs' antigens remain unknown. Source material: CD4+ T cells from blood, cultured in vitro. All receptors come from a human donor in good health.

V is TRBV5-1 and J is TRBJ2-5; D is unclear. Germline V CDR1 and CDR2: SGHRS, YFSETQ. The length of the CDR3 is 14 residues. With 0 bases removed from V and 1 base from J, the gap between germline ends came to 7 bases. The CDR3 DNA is TGCGCCAGCAGCTTGGACATTGGCCAAGAGACCCAGTACTTC. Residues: CASSLDIGQETQYF.

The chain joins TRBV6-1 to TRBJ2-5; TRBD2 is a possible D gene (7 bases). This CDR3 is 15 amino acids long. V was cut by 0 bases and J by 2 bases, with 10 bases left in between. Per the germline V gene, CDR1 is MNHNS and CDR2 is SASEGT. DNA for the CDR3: TGTGCCAGCAGTGAAGCGGGAGGGGGTCAAGAGACCCAGTACTTC. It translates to CASSEAGGGQETQYF.

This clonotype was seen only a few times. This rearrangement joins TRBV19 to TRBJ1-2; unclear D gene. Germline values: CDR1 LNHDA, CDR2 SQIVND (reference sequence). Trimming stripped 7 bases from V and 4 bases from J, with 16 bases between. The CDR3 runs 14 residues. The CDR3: CASTQPHVGYGYTF. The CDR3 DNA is TGTGCCAGTACCCAACCTCATGTTGGCTATGGCTACACCTTC.

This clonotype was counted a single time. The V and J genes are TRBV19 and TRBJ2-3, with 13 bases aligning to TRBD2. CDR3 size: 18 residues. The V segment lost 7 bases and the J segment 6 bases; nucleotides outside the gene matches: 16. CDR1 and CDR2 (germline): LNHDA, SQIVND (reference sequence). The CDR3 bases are TGTGCCAGTACTCCTCCAGCCGCAACTAGCGGGGGGGTTGATACGCAGTATTTT. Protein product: CASTPPAATSGGVDTQYF.

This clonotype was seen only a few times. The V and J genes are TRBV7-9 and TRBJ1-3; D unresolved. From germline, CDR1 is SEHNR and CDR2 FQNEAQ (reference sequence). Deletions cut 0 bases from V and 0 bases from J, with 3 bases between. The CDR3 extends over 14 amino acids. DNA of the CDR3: TGTGCCAGCAGCTTAGCGGTCTCTGGAAACACCATATATTTT. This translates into CASSLAVSGNTIYF.

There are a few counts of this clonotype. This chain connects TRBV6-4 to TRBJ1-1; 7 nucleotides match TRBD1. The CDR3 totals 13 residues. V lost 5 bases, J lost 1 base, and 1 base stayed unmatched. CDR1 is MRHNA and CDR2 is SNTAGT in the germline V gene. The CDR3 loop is CASSRTGNTEAFF. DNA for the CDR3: TGTGCCAGCAGTCGGACAGGGAACACTGAAGCTTTCTTT.

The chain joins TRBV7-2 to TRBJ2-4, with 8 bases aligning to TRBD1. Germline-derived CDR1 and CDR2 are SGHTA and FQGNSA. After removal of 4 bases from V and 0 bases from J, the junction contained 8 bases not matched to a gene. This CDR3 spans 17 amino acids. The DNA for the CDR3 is TGTGCCAGCAGCTCCTCAGGGGGCCCTATAGCCAAAAACATTCAGTACTTC. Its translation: CASSSSGGPIAKNIQYF.

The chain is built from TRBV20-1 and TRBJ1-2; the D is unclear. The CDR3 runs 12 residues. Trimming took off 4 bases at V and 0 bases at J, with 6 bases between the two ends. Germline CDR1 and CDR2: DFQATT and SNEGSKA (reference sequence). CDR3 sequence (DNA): TGCAGTGCTACCGGGCCTAACTATGGCTACACCTTC. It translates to CSATGPNYGYTF.

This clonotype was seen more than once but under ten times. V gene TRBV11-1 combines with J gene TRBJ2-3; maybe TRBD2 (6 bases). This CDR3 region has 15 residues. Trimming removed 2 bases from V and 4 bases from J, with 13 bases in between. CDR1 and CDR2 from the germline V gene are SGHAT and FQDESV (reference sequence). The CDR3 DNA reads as TGTGCCAGCAGCTTATCCGCGGGGTCATCAGATACGCAGTATTTT. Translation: CASSLSAGSSDTQYF.

The CDR3 protein is CASSTLLTGELFF. The DNA for the CDR3 is TGTGCCAGTAGTACACTTCTCACCGGGGAGCTGTTTTTT. The V and J genes are TRBV19 and TRBJ2-2; D is uncertain. The CDR3 totals 13 residues. CDR1 is LNHDA, CDR2 SQIVND, per germline (reference sequence). V shed 4 bases and J shed 4 bases, with 7 bases lying between them.